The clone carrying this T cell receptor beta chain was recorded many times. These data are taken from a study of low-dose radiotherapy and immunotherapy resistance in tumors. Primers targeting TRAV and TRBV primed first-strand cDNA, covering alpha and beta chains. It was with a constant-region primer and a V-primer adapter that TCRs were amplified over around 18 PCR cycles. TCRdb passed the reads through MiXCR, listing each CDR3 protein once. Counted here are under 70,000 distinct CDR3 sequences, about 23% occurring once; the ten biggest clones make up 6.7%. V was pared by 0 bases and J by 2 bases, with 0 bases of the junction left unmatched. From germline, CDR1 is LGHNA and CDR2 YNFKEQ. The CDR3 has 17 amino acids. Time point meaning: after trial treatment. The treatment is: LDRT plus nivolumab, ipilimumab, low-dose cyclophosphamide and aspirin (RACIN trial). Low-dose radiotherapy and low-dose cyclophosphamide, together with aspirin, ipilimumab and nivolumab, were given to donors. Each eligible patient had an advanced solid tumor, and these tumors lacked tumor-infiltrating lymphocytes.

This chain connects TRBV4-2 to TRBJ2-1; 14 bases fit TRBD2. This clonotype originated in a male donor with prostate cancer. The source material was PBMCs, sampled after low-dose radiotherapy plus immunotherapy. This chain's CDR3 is CASSQETSGGAYNEQFF. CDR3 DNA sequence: TGTGCCAGCAGCCAAGAGACTAGCGGGGGGGCCTACAATGAGCAGTTCTTC.